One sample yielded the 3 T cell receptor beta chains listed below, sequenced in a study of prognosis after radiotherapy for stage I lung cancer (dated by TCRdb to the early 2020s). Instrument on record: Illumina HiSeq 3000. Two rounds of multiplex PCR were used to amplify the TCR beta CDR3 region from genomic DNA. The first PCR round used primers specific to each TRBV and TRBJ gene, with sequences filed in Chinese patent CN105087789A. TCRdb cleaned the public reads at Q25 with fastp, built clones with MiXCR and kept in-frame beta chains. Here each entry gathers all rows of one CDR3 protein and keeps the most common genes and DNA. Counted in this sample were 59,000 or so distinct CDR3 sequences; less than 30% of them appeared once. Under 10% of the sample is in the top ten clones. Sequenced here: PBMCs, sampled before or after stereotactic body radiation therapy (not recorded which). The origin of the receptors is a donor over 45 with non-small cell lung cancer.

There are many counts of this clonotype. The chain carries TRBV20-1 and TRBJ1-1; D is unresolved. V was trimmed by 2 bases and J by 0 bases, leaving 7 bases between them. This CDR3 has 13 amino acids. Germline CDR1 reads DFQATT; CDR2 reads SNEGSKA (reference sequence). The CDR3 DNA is TGCAGTGCTAGACAGGACTTGAACACTGAAGCTTTCTTT. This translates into CSARQDLNTEAFF.

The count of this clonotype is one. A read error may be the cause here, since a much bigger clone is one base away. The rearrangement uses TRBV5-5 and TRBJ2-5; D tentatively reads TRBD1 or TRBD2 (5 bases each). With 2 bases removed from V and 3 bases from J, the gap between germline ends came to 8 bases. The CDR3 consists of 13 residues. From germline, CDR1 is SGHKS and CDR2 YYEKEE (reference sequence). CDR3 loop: CASSFMGEETQYF. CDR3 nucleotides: TGTGCCAGCAGCTTTATGGGGGAAGAGACCCAGTACTTC.

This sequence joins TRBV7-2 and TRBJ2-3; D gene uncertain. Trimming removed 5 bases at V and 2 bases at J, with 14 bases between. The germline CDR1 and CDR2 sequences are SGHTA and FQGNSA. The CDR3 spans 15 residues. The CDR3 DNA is TGTGCCAGCAGCCCAATTCAAGTATACACAGATACGCAGTATTTT. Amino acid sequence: CASSPIQVYTDTQYF.